This T cell receptor (beta chain) was recovered during a study of vaccination effects on CD4 cells after COVID-19. Whole-study context: A couple of convalescent pre-vaccine samples were taken 142 and 148 days post-diagnosis.

Study-level points and caveats: The study had few convalescent patients and no early post-infection timepoints. Marked clonal contraction of both clone types appeared late after vaccination.

Concerning this clone itself: Antigen: not known.

Repertoires were generated with immunoSEQ multiplex PCR, while TCRdb's copy carries only in-frame clones and drops some. This repertoire shows 45,000 to 50,000 clones, approximately 80% found once; its top ten account for 12%. CDR3 length equals 17 residues. V was cut by 3 bases and J by 7 bases, with 23 bases left in between. The germline gives CDR1 LGHNA, CDR2 YNFKEQ. Researchers isolated CD4+ T cells once ten to eleven days of culture had elapsed. A half-volume exchange with IL-2 medium occurred on days 3 and 7. The V and J genes are TRBV4-2 and TRBJ2-3; D might be TRBD2 (7 bases). The receptor was derived from a human donor who had a prior SARS-CoV-2 infection. This specimen consisted of CD4+ T cells from PBMCs cultured without peptide, obtained before COVID-19 vaccination. Here the CDR3 reads CASSQDPEGGPVNTQYF. CDR3 DNA: TGTGCCAGCAGCCAGGATCCAGAGGGGGGGCCGGTAAATACGCAGTATTTT.